Sequencing of this TCR beta chain was carried out in a study of blood T cell repertoires in COVID-19 (dated by TCRdb to between 2020 and 2021). General notes on the study: Samples from collaborators originated in the United States, Italy and Spain and spanned both the acute and convalescent phases of COVID-19. The prospective study material was composed of cDNA or gDNA derived from T cells, B-cell-depleted T cells, or PBMCs. Deeply sampled blood TCRbeta repertoires from subjects exposed to, actively infected with, or recovered from COVID-19 were included in the dataset. A freely available public database, intended as a resource for researchers studying the immune response to SARS-CoV-2, is where the repertoires were released. Samples came from the ongoing ImmuneRACE study (first 160 participants) plus 1,254 subjects from 6 global collaborators. Nearly every sample came with metadata listing a de-identified subject ID, COVID-19 status, age in years and sex. Where HLA class I and class II types were available, the types were taken from metadata supplied by the sample provider, not from assay-based typing. Results the study describes overall, beyond this receptor: The quantity of clinical and demographic metadata differed by source and by participant and was supplied without curation.

Comment on this clone: Its antigen is not yet known. Nothing much larger sits one base from this clone, and base qualities are not available.

CDR3 length: 15 amino acids, cysteine to phenylalanine. Just the 45-base CDR3 DNA is kept, in frame starting at base 1. The germline V gene (reference sequence) yields LGHDT for CDR1 and YNNKEL for CDR2. Cut back by 1 base and 6 bases, the V and J ends lie 10 bases apart. TCRbeta CDR3 regions were amplified from genomic DNA by means of the immunoSEQ Assay, a bias-controlled multiplex PCR. As for the authors' bioinformatics: The number of nucleated cells in each sample was estimated from the amplification of reference gene primers within the assay. To quantify the absolute abundance of each unique TCRbeta CDR3 rearrangement, sequence reads were collapsed and filtered. For each sample, productive Simpson clonality was calculated as the square root of Simpson's diversity index across productive rearrangements. TCRdb retrieved this table from immuneACCESS and kept in-frame rearrangements only. Not all clones are present; in checked studies, unresolved V genes account for under half, and no reason is known for the remainder. For V, J and clone size, that table is used; D and trimming come from the DNA. The sample data list roughly 150,000 clones, and 82% of these were observed just once. The ten largest clones add up to 15% to 20% of the sample.

In the prospective study, participants were 18 to 89 years old, resided in about two dozen geographic areas of the United States, and were enrolled through a virtual design. Cohort assignment in the prospective study relied on participant-reported clinical history from a screening survey and a study questionnaire. ImmuneRACE Cohort 3 recovered participants were defined by two consecutive negative NP/OP PCR tests, healthcare professional clearance, or symptom resolution. In the prospective study, whole blood, serum and a nasopharyngeal or oropharyngeal swab were collected from each participant by mobile phlebotomists. Prospective study participants could optionally give additional blood draws and questionnaires over a roughly 2-month period. Before DNA extraction, blood samples from the prospective study were shipped at room temperature or frozen.

The source of this sequence is a man aged 55 to 69 who had recovered from COVID-19. The sequenced sample was PBMCs or T cells enriched from blood (not recorded which). The chain uses TRBV3-1 (or the pseudogene TRBV3-2) and TRBJ1-6; the D gene identity is not certain. The CDR3 is CASSQGAGTNSPLHF. In nucleotide form, the sequence is TGTGCCAGCAGCCAAGGAGCAGGAACTAATTCACCCCTCCACTTT.